This passage covers 28 T cell receptor beta chains from one sample sequenced in a study of blood T cell repertoires in COVID-19. Here immunoSEQ multiplex PCR was the method, and the copy in TCRdb shows in-frame clones only, minus some. The data show 65,000 to 100,000 clones, about nine tenths seen once. Sequencing input: peripheral blood. These TCRs come from a man aged 45-65 years with acute or convalescent COVID-19.

The CDR3 loop is CASSLSGGKTYEQYF. In DNA form, the CDR3 reads TGTGCCAGCAGCTTATCCGGGGGGAAAACCTACGAGCAGTACTTC. V and J are TRBV7-2 and TRBJ2-7; 7 bases fit TRBD2. J was trimmed by 2 bases and V by 2 bases; bases with no gene match: 6. CDR1 SGHTA and CDR2 FQGNSA come from the germline V gene. CDR3 length equals 15 residues. The variable domain in full, completed from reference TRBV7-2 and TRBJ2-7, reads GAGVSQSPSNKVTEKGKDVELRCDPISGHTALYWYRQSLGQGLEFLIYFQGNSAPDKSGLPSDRFSAERTGGSVSTLTIQRTQQEDSAVYLCASSLSGGKTYEQYFGPGTRLTVT.

The chain uses TRBV7-8 and TRBJ2-2; 8 positions match TRBD1. The germline V gene encodes CDR1 SGHVS and CDR2 FQNEAQ. Trimming cost V 6 bases and J 6 bases; bases outside gene matches: 6. The CDR3 is 14 amino acids. The CDR3 bases are TGTGCCAGCAGATGGGGGACAGGAGCCGGGGAGCTGTTTTTT. Its protein is CASRWGTGAGELFF.

The chain links TRBV7-8 to TRBJ1-6, with unresolved D. The germline gives CDR1 SGHVS, CDR2 FQNEAQ. CDR3 length: 13 residues. V lost 5 bases to trimming and J lost 6 bases, with 8 bases between them. In DNA form, the CDR3 reads TGTGCCAGCAGCCCCCGAGCTAATTCACCCCTCCACTTT. It specifies CASSPRANSPLHF. Based on the CDR3 plus reference TRBV7-8 and TRBJ1-6, the full variable domain is GAGVSQSPRYKVAKRGQDVALRCDPISGHVSLFWYQQALGQGPEFLTYFQNEAQLDKSGLPSDRFFAERPEGSVSTLKIQRTQQEDSAVYLCASSPRANSPLHFGNGTRLTVT.

V gene TRBV7-6 combines with J gene TRBJ2-5, with 12 bases fitting TRBD2. The CDR3 totals 17 residues. The V segment lost 1 base and the J segment 6 bases; nucleotides outside the gene matches: 9. Per germline, CDR1 SGHVS and CDR2 FNYEAQ. The CDR3 region has the DNA TGTGCCAGCAGCTTAGATGCTAGCGGGGGGGTGAAAAAGACCCAGTACTTC. The encoded protein is CASSLDASGGVKKTQYF.

V gene TRBV9 combines with J gene TRBJ1-2; D unresolved. V gave up 0 bases and J gave up 7 bases, with 16 bases separating them. This CDR3 has 15 residues. In germline, CDR1 is SGDLS, CDR2 YYNGEE. The CDR3 loop is CASSVAAASLGGYTF. As DNA, the CDR3 is TGTGCCAGCAGCGTAGCCGCAGCGTCTTTGGGTGGCTACACCTTC.

The chain has TRBV7-9 and TRBJ2-1; 12 bases fit TRBD2. With 2 bases clipped from V and 7 bases from J, the junction kept 3 bases outside the gene matches. Germline values: CDR1 SEHNR, CDR2 FQNEAQ (reference sequence). This CDR3 is built from 15 residues. The CDR3 DNA reads TGTGCCAGCAGCTTACCGGGACTAGCGGGTAATGAGCAGTTCTTC. Its protein is CASSLPGLAGNEQFF.

CDR3 sequence reads: CASSSTGSPNEKLFF. The CDR3, as DNA: TGCGCCAGCAGCTCTACAGGGTCACCTAATGAAAAACTGTTTTTT. V is TRBV5-1 and J is TRBJ1-4; a weak D match, TRBD1 (6 bases). Trimming removed 3 bases at V and 3 bases at J, with 12 bases between. CDR1 is SGHRS, CDR2 YFSETQ, per germline. This CDR3 is built from 15 residues. Full variable domain (missing parts from reference TRBV5-1 and TRBJ1-4): KAGVTQTPRYLIKTRGQQVTLSCSPISGHRSVSWYQQTPGQGLQFLFEYFSETQRNKGNFPGRFSGRQFSNSRSEMNVSTLELGDSALYLCASSSTGSPNEKLFFGSGTQLSVL.

The gene calls are TRBV27 and TRBJ2-1, with TRBD2 matching 7 bases. The J segment lost 9 bases and the V segment lost 6 bases, leaving 14 bases of the junction unmatched. The germline V gene encodes CDR1 MNHEY and CDR2 SMNVEV (reference sequence). CDR3 size: 15 residues. The CDR3 DNA reads as TGTGCCAGCAGCTCCGTTGGGGCGGGGGAGGGTGAGCAGTTCTTC. Translating gives CASSSVGAGEGEQFF.

The chain recombines TRBV12-5 with TRBJ1-3; TRBD1 aligns across 9 bases. The CDR3 has 15 residues. Per germline, CDR1 LGHNT and CDR2 FRNRAP. V trimming: 4 bases; J trimming: 3 bases; junction bases outside the gene matches: 4. The CDR3 nucleotides are TGTGCTAGTGGTTCCACAGGGGGCGGTGGAAACACCATATATTTT. Protein product: CASGSTGGGGNTIYF.

The chain recombines TRBV9 with TRBJ1-1; D is uncertain. Germline loops: CDR1 SGDLS, CDR2 YYNGEE. The CDR3 is 14 residues long. The ends were cut back, 0 bases at V and 0 bases at J, with 6 bases in the middle. Here the CDR3 reads CASSVGGMNTEAFF. In nucleotides, the CDR3 is TGTGCCAGCAGCGTAGGAGGAATGAACACTGAAGCTTTCTTT.

V usage is TRBV7-9 and J usage is TRBJ2-5; tentative D call: TRBD1 (5 bases). Trimming took 3 bases from V and 4 from J, leaving 21 bases between them. CDR1 and CDR2 from the germline V gene are SEHNR and FQNEAQ (reference sequence). The CDR3 is made up of 17 amino acids. CDR3 loop: CASSLGRKRGSLETQYF. DNA of the CDR3: TGTGCCAGCAGCTTGGGCCGGAAAAGGGGCTCACTAGAGACCCAGTACTTC.

The V call is TRBV5-4, the J call TRBJ1-5; TRBD1 is a possible D gene (6 bases). Trimming shortened V by 3 bases and J by 0 bases, and 13 bases separated the two germline ends. Germline CDR1 reads SGHNT; CDR2 reads YYREEE (reference sequence). The CDR3 consists of 16 residues. The CDR3 is CASSWGGQLSNQPQHF. In DNA, the CDR3 is TGTGCCAGCAGCTGGGGGGGGCAGCTTAGCAATCAGCCCCAGCATTTT.

This clone appeared a single time. CDR3 bases: TGTGCCTGGATGACAGTCCCTGGAAACACCATATATTTT. This encodes CAWMTVPGNTIYF. J is TRBJ1-3 and V is TRBV30; D possibly corresponds to TRBD1 (5 bases). Germline V CDR1 and CDR2: GTSNPN, SVGIG (reference sequence). The CDR3 is 13 residues long. Trimming left V 4 bases short and J 2 bases short, with 9 bases between.

This chain links TRBV5-1 with TRBJ2-7, with a weak D call TRBD2 (6 bases). The end of the DNA is better explained by TRBJ2-5, so the J call may be wrong. Germline V gene lookup returns CDR1 SGHRS and CDR2 YFSETQ. The CDR3 totals 16 residues. In nucleotides, the CDR3 is TGCGCCAGCAGCTTCGGGGGACCAGCCCTAGGCGAGACCCAGTACTTC. Its protein product is CASSFGGPALGETQYF.

This chain links TRBV18 with TRBJ1-3, with D unresolved. The CDR3 runs to 14 residues. Trimming took off 6 bases at V and 0 bases at J, with 9 bases between the two ends. Per germline, CDR1 KGHSH and CDR2 LQKENI. The CDR3: CASSSGLSGNTIYF. The CDR3 region has the DNA TGTGCCAGCTCCAGTGGACTCTCTGGAAACACCATATATTTT.

The chain employs TRBV2 and TRBJ1-5; 10 nucleotides agree with TRBD1. In germline, CDR1 is SNHLY, CDR2 FYNNEI. The CDR3 has 14 residues. The V and J ends lost 6 bases and 6 bases, in that order; junction bases with no gene match: 5. The CDR3 bases are TGTGCCAGCAGCGGTGACAGGGGGCTTCAGCCCCAGCATTTT. Translated: CASSGDRGLQPQHF.

This chain links TRBV2 with TRBJ1-2; D is unresolved. This CDR3 is built from 13 residues. The germline CDR1 and CDR2 sequences are SNHLY and FYNNEI. V lost 7 bases, J lost 4 bases, and 13 bases lay in between. The CDR3 reads CASTFELTYGYTF. The CDR3 DNA is TGTGCCAGCACCTTCGAGCTAACCTATGGCTACACCTTC.

The chain couples TRBV5-4 to TRBJ2-3; 8 bases are a match to TRBD2. Looked up from germline, CDR1 is SGHNT and CDR2 is YYREEE (reference sequence). This CDR3 spans 15 amino acids. V was clipped by 2 bases and J by 6 bases; unmatched bases: 8. The CDR3 loop reads CASSFAGTSMDTQYF. The DNA for the CDR3 is TGTGCCAGCAGCTTTGCCGGGACTAGTATGGATACGCAGTATTTT.

V gene TRBV18 combines with J gene TRBJ2-5; perhaps TRBD2 as D (5 bases). Germline-derived CDR1 and CDR2 are KGHSH and LQKENI. CDR3 length: 12 amino acids. With 4 bases removed from V and 10 bases from J, the gap between germline ends came to 13 bases. The CDR3 DNA reads TGTGCCAGCTCACTACCGAGTGCGGGCCAGTACTTC. Residues: CASSLPSAGQYF.

This chain links TRBV5-1 with TRBJ1-5; D is uncertain. The CDR3 covers 13 residues. Trimming left V 6 bases short and J 2 bases short, with 9 bases between. Germline CDR1 reads SGHRS; CDR2 reads YFSETQ. CDR3 nucleotides: TGCGCCAGCACCGGGGTGGGCAATCAGCCCCAGCATTTT. Its translation: CASTGVGNQPQHF.

This chain joins TRBV3-1 (or the pseudogene TRBV3-2) and TRBJ1-1, with TRBD1 identical over 9 bases. From germline, CDR1 is LGHDT and CDR2 YNNKEL (reference sequence). The CDR3 has 13 residues. V was clipped by 6 bases and J by 7 bases; unmatched bases: 6. The CDR3 DNA reads as TGTGCCAGCAGTCTGGGGACAGGGTTTGAAGCTTTCTTT. Amino acid sequence: CASSLGTGFEAFF.

This clone is classed as medium-sized (0.01 to 0.1%). The chain joins TRBV14 to TRBJ1-3; D unresolved. CDR1 SGHDN and CDR2 FVKESK come from the germline V gene. This CDR3 has 15 residues. Trimming stripped 0 bases from V and 0 bases from J, with 6 bases between. CDR3 bases: TGTGCCAGCAGCCAAGACAGGATCTCTGGAAACACCATATATTTT. Translating gives CASSQDRISGNTIYF.

The genes are TRBV7-9 and TRBJ1-2, with D possibly being TRBD1 (6 bases). Germline V gene lookup returns CDR1 SEHNR and CDR2 FQNEAQ (reference sequence). This CDR3 is built from 14 residues. Trimming cost V 3 bases and J 8 bases, with 16 bases left between them. The CDR3: CASSFNRDLSGYTF. The CDR3 DNA follows: TGTGCCAGCAGCTTTAACAGGGATTTAAGCGGCTACACCTTC. Full variable domain (outside the CDR3, taken from reference TRBV7-9 and TRBJ1-2): DTGVSQNPRHKITKRGQNVTFRCDPISEHNRLYWYRQTLGQGPEFLTYFQNEAQLEKSRLLSDRFSAERPKGSFSTLEIQRTEQGDSAMYLCASSFNRDLSGYTFGSGTRLTVV.

This clone was seen many times. V is TRBV4-1 and J is TRBJ1-3, with D possibly TRBD1 on 6 matching bases. V lost 3 bases and J 4 bases, leaving 19 bases between the germline ends. Germline V lookup: CDR1 MGHRA, CDR2 YSYEKL. CDR3 size: 17 residues. CDR3: CASSHGIRGASGNTIYF. DNA for the CDR3: TGCGCCAGCAGCCATGGAATACGGGGGGCATCAGGAAACACCATATATTTT.

The rearrangement uses TRBV29-1 and TRBJ1-2; D is ambiguous. V was cut by 3 bases and J by 4 bases, with 6 bases left in between. Looked up from germline, CDR1 is SQVTM and CDR2 is ANQGSEA. This CDR3 contains 11 residues. The CDR3 DNA follows: TGCAGCGTTGATTCCTCCTATGGCTACACCTTC. It codes for CSVDSSYGYTF.

The chain carries TRBV5-1 and TRBJ2-3; 8 bases are shared with TRBD1. V was pared by 0 bases and J by 5 bases, with 5 bases of the junction left unmatched. The CDR3 contains 15 residues. Germline V lookup: CDR1 SGHRS, CDR2 YFSETQ. The CDR3 spells CASSLVQGAKDTQYF. In nucleotides, the CDR3 is TGCGCCAGCAGCTTGGTCCAGGGGGCGAAAGATACGCAGTATTTT.

The CDR3 DNA reads as TGTGCCATCGGGGCGGGATCGCGGGTGGACACTGAAGCTTTCTTT. It specifies CAIGAGSRVDTEAFF. The V and J genes are TRBV10-3 and TRBJ1-1, with a weak D call TRBD1 (5 bases). V was clipped by 8 bases and J by 3 bases, with 19 bases between them. The CDR3 contains 15 residues. Germline V gene data show CDR1 as ENHRY and CDR2 as SYGVKD.

The chain uses TRBV6-5 and TRBJ1-3; perhaps TRBD1 as D (5 bases). The CDR3 runs to 15 residues. V shed 2 bases and J shed 3 bases, with 11 bases lying between them. The germline V gene encodes CDR1 MNHEY and CDR2 SVGAGI. The DNA for the CDR3 is TGTGCCAGCAGTTACGGGGGGGGTGGTGGAAACACCATATATTTT. As protein: CASSYGGGGGNTIYF.